The clone carrying this TCR beta chain was detected ten times or more. The antigen remains undetermined. Across 18 months, stable Graves' hyperthyroidism was marked by no progression to ophthalmopathy. Clinical symptoms, serum thyroxine and TRAb, thyroid ultrasound and orbital computed tomography were used for the diagnoses. PBMCs were sourced from more than 7.5 ml fresh peripheral blood. TCR beta CDR3 regions were amplified from RNA transcripts. When the TCR CDR3 underwent first-round RT-PCR, the HTBI primer set was used. TCRdb itself ran the multiplex PCR reads through MiXCR, one entry per CDR3 protein. The table shows 300,000 to 400,000 distinct CDR3 sequences, with approximately 14% occurring only once. The data are from a study of T cells in Graves' hyperthyroidism and ophthalmopathy. Study-wide results and caveats: Blood also contained most expanded thyroid clonotypes above 0.001.

The V and J ends lost 0 bases and 4 bases, in that order; junction bases with no gene match: 12. This CDR3 is built from 17 residues. Germline V gene data show CDR1 as DFQATT and CDR2 as SNEGSKA (reference sequence). The sample comprised blood. This clonotype originated in a woman aged 30 to 39 with Graves' hyperthyroidism. This chain uses TRBV20-1 with TRBJ1-1; 9 bases line up with TRBD1. CDR3 DNA sequence: TGCAGTGCTAGAGAGCGACAGGGGGGGTTTGGTGGCACTGAAGCTTTCTTT. Translation gives CSARERQGGFGGTEAFF.